This TCR beta chain was documented in a study of blood T cell repertoires in COVID-19. TCRdb's table, derived via immunoSEQ multiplex PCR, lists solely in-frame clones and lacks some. The data contain about 120,000 clones, 80% to 90% of them singletons. Germline V CDR1 and CDR2: MNHEY, SVGAGI. Trimming stripped 2 bases from V and 7 bases from J, with 11 bases between. The CDR3 spans 13 residues. The sequence was collected from a human donor in a cohort sampled during active COVID-19. V is TRBV6-5 and J is TRBJ1-2, with D maybe TRBD1 (6 bases). The sample taken for sequencing was peripheral blood. The CDR3 DNA sequence: TGTGCCAGCAGTTACGGGGGCGCGGGTGGCTACACCTTC. Amino acids: CASSYGGAGGYTF.